The rows below give T cell receptor beta chains drawn from one sample of a study of OX40 agonist ivuxolimab in advanced cancers. The protocol was immunoSEQ multiplex PCR, while the TCRdb copy is restricted to in-frame clones and leaves out a portion. The profile covers tens of thousands of clones, with 92% appearing a single time and 1.1% taken by the ten largest. The sample here was CD4+ or CD8+ T cells sorted from blood, taken in a trial of the OX40 agonist ivuxolimab. The receptors originated from an adult with an advanced solid tumor such as melanoma, head and neck, liver or kidney cancer. The CDR3 runs from the conserved cysteine through the conserved F or W. D genes are given only for firm matches. Not all rows give a size; the values are once, few, many and, for expanded clones, a class.

.	TRBV7-2	TRBJ2-7	.	TGTGCCAGCAGCCCGGGACACGAATTTTACGAGCAGTACTTC	CASSPGHEFYEQYF
.	TRBV5-1	TRBJ2-7	.	TGCGCCAGCAGCTTGGGAGAGCGCCGCGAGCAGTACTTC	CASSLGERREQYF
.	TRBV29-1	TRBJ2-3	.	TGCAGCGTTAGCGATTCAGTTACAGGGTTTGCAGATACGCAGTATTTT	CSVSDSVTGFADTQYF
.	TRBV20-1	TRBJ1-2	.	TGCAGCGCTGGCCCGGCCTATGGCTACACCTTC	CSAGPAYGYTF
.	TRBV27	TRBJ1-1	.	TGTGCCAGCAGTTGGAACAGGGTTAAGAACACTGAAGCTTTCTTT	CASSWNRVKNTEAFF
TRBD1	TRBV28	TRBJ1-5	.	TGTGCCAGCAAATCAGGGGGCGGTCAGCCCCAGCATTTT	CASKSGGGQPQHF
.	TRBV28	TRBJ2-7	once	TGTGCCAGCAGTTCAAGCCCAGGGGCGAGCTACGAGCAGTACTTC	CASSSSPGASYEQYF
.	TRBV28	TRBJ1-1	.	TGTGCCAGCTACGTGGGCGGACCGATGAACACTGAAGCTTTCTTT	CASYVGGPMNTEAFF
TRBD2	TRBV27	TRBJ2-3	.	TGTGCCAGCAGTTTGGGGCTAGCGGGAAGAGATACGCAGTATTTT	CASSLGLAGRDTQYF
.	TRBV30	TRBJ1-2	.	TGTGCCTGGAGTGTACAGGCCTCAGGCGGGATCTACACCTTC	CAWSVQASGGIYTF